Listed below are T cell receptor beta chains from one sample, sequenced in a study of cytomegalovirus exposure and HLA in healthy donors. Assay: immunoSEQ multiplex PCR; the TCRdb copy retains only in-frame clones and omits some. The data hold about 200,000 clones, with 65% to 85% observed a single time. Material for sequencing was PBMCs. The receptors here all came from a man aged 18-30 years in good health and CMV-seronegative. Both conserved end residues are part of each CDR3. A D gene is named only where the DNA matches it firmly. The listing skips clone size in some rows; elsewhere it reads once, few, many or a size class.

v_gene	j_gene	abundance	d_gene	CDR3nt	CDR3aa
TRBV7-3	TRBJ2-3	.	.	TGTGCCAGCAGCACCGACATCACAGATACGCAGTATTTT	CASSTDITDTQYF
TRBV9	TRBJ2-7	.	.	TGTGCCAGCAGCGTAGAGGGACACGAGTACGAGCAGTACTTC	CASSVEGHEYEQYF
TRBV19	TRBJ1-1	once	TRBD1	TGTGCCAGCGCCTCAGGGGGAAACACTGAAGCTTTCTTT	CASASGGNTEAFF
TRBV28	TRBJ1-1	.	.	TGTGCCAGCAGTTCCGGGGGTACGAACACTGAAGCTTTCTTT	CASSSGGTNTEAFF
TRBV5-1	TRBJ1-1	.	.	TGCTCCAGCAGCTTGAACACAAACACTGAAGCTTTCTTT	CSSSLNTNTEAFF
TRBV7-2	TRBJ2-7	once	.	TGTGCCAGCAGCTCCTCGGGTGGGGCCTCGTCCTACGAGCAGTACTTC	CASSSSGGASSYEQYF
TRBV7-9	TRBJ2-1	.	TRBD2	TGTTCCAGCAGCTTACGGCCGGGACTAGCGGGGGTTTACAATGAGCAGTTCTTC	CSSSLRPGLAGVYNEQFF
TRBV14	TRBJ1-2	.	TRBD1	TGTGCCAGCAGCCTATCGGGACAGGCCTACAGGATTAACTATGGCTACACCTTC	CASSLSGQAYRINYGYTF
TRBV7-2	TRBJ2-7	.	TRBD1	TGTGCCAGCAGCTTATCAATCCGACAGGGGGCCTACGAGCAGTACTTC	CASSLSIRQGAYEQYF
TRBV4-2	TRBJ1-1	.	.	TGTGCCAGCAGCCAAGATCCAAGTGGTCCGGACACTGAAGCTTTCTTT	CASSQDPSGPDTEAFF
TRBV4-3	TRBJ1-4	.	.	TGCGCCAGCAGCCAAGATCCAGGGCCCGCGGCTAATGAAAAACTGTTTTTT	CASSQDPGPAANEKLFF
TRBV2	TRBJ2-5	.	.	TGTGCCAGCAGTGAAGCCGCTAGCTCGGGGAAGACCCAGTACTTC	CASSEAASSGKTQYF
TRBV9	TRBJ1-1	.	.	TGTGCCAGCAGCGATGACTCCCGCACTGAAGCTTTCTTT	CASSDDSRTEAFF
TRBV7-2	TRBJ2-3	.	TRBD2	TGTGCCAGCAGCTTAGTGGCTAGCGGGGTCTCAGATACGCAGTATTTT	CASSLVASGVSDTQYF
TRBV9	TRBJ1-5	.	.	TGTGCCAGCAGCGTAGGGGCGGGGGAAACGGCTCAGCCCCAGCATTTT	CASSVGAGETAQPQHF
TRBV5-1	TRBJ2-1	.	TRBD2	TGCGCCAGCAGCTGGGGTTGGGGGAGGGATGAGCAGTTCTTC	CASSWGWGRDEQFF
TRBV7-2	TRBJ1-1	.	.	TGTGCCAGCAGCTTAGTTCAGGGCCACACTGAAGCTTTCTTT	CASSLVQGHTEAFF
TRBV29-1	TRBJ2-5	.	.	TGCAGCGTCGTGCGGGAAAGACAAGAGACCCAGTACTTC	CSVVRERQETQYF
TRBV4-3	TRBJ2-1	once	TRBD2	TGCGCCAGCAGCCCTCTAGCGGGAGATTATAATGAGCAGTTCTTC	CASSPLAGDYNEQFF
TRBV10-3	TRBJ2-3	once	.	TGTGCCATCAGTGCGCGGGGCGGATACACAGATACGCAGTATTTT	CAISARGGYTDTQYF
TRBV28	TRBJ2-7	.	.	TGTGCCAGCAGTTCCTCCCGGGGAGGGGGTCACGACGAGCAGTACTTC	CASSSSRGGGHDEQYF
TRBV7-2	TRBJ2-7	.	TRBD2	TGTGCCAGCAGCAGAGAACTAGCGGGATACTACGAGCAGTACTTC	CASSRELAGYYEQYF
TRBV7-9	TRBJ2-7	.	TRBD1	TGTGCCAGCAGCAAGGGACAGGGGGCTAGAGAGCAGTACTTC	CASSKGQGAREQYF
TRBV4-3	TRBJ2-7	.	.	TGCGCCAGCAGCCAAGATAGGTCCAGGGGCACCTACGAGCAGTACTTC	CASSQDRSRGTYEQYF
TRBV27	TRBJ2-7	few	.	TGTGCCAGCAGTCCGTCGGGCACTAGTCGGTACGAGCAGTACTTC	CASSPSGTSRYEQYF
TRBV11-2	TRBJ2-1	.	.	TGTGCCAGCAGCTTAGATTGGACAGCCAACAATGAGCAGTTCTTC	CASSLDWTANNEQFF
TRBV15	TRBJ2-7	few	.	TGTGCCACCAGCAGCAAACCTACCTACGAGCAGTACTTC	CATSSKPTYEQYF
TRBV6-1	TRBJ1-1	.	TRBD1	TGTGCCAGCAGTGAACCGGGACAGGTTATGAGGGCTTTCTTT	CASSEPGQVMRAFF
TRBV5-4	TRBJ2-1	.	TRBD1	TGTGCCAGCAGGCGGGCAGGGGGCAGAAATGAGCAGTTCTTC	CASRRAGGRNEQFF
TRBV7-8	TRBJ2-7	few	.	TGTGCCAGCACGGAAGTGGCAGGCCTACTCTCCTACGAGCAGTACTTC	CASTEVAGLLSYEQYF
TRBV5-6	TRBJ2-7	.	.	TGTGCCAGCAGCTTGCAGGGGTGGGTACACGAGCAGTACTTC	CASSLQGWVHEQYF
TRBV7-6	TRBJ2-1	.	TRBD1	TGTGCCAGCAGCTTGACAGGGTCCCACAATGAGCAGTTCTTC	CASSLTGSHNEQFF
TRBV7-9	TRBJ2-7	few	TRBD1	TGTGCCAGCAGCTTATTGGGACAGGGGTACGGCGAGCAGTACTTC	CASSLLGQGYGEQYF
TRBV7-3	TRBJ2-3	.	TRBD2	TGTGCCAGCAGCGTGGGACTAGCGGAGCTAGATACGCAGTATTTT	CASSVGLAELDTQYF
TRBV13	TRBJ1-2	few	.	TGTGCCAGCAGCTTAGGCGGGTTGCGGGGCTACACCTTC	CASSLGGLRGYTF
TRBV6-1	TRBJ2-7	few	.	TGTGCCAGCACCAACTACGAGCAGTACTTC	CASTNYEQYF
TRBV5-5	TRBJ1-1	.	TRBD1	TGTGCCAGCAGCCCCCGGGACAGGGGTGTTTCGAACACTGAAGCTTTCTTT	CASSPRDRGVSNTEAFF
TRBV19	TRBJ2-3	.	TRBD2	TGTGCCAGTGGGCTAGCGGGGGGGCAGGGAGATACGCAGTATTTT	CASGLAGGQGDTQYF
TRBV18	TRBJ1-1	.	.	TGTGCCAGCTCACCAGGGAGAAGCACTGAAGCTTTCTTT	CASSPGRSTEAFF
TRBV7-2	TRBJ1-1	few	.	TGTGCCAGCAGCCCCCGGGACTCCGGAGGGCGCACTGAAGCTTTCTTT	CASSPRDSGGRTEAFF